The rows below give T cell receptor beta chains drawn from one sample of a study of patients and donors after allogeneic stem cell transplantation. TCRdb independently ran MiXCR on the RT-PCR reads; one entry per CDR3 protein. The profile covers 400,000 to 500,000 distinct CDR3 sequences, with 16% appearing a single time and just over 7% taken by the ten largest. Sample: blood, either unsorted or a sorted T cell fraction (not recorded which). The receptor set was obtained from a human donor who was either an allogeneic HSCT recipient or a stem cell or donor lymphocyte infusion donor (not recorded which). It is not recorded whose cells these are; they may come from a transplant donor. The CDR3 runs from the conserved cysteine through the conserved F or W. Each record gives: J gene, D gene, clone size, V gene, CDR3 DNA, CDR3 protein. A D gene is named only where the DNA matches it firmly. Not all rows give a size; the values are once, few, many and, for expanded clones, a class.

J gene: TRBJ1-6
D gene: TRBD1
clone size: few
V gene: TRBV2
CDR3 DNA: TGTGCCAGCAGGCCACGACAGGGAAGCTATAATTCACCCCTCCACTTT
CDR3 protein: CASRPRQGSYNSPLHF

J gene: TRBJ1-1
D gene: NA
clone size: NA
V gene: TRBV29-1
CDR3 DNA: TGCAGCGTTGAAGGAGGGGTTGGCACTGAAGCTTTCTTT
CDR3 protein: CSVEGGVGTEAFF

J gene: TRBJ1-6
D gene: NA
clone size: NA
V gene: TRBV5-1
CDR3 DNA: TGCGCCAGCAGCTTGACACTCGGAGGACAGCTTAATTCACCCCTCCACTTT
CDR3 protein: CASSLTLGGQLNSPLHF

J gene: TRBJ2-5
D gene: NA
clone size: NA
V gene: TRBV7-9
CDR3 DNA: TGTGCCAGCAGTTCCAAATGGCACCAAGAGACCCAGTACTTC
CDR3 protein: CASSSKWHQETQYF

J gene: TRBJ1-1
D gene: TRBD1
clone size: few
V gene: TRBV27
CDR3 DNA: TGTGCCACACGCGGTGACAGGGTCGTCGCTGAAGCTTTCTTT
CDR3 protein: CATRGDRVVAEAFF

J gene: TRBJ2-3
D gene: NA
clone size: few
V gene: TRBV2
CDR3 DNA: TGTGCCAGCAGTGCCCCCGATACGCAGTATTTT
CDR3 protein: CASSAPDTQYF

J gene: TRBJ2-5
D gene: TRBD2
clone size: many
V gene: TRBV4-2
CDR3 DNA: TGTGCCAGCAGCCAAGATTCACTAGCGGGGGGAGAGACCCAGTACTTC
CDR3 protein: CASSQDSLAGGETQYF

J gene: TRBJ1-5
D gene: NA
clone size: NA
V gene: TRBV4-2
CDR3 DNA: TGTGCCAGCAGCCAAGAGGGAGGTGGAAGCAATCAGCCCCAGCATTTT
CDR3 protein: CASSQEGGGSNQPQHF

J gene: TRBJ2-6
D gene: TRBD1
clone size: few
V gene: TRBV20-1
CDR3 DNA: TGCAGTGCTAGAGGCCGGGACAGGGGGACTGGGGCCAACGTCCTGACTTTC
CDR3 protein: CSARGRDRGTGANVLTF

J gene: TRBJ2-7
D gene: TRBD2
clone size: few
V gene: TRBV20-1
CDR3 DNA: TGCAGTGCTAGAGATCCGGGACTACTCTACGAGCAGTACTTC
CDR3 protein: CSARDPGLLYEQYF

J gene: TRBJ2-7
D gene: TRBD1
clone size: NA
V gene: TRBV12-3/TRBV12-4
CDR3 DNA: TGTGCCAGCAGCCGGACAGGGGGTGTTTACGAGCAGTACTTC
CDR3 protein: CASSRTGGVYEQYF

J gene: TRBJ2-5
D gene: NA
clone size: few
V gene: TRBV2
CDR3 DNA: TGTGCCAGCAGCTACGGTAGAGAGACCCAGTACTTC
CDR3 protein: CASSYGRETQYF